The 8 T cell receptor beta chains below come from one sample, sequenced in a study of T cell repertoires in cytomegalovirus infection. Each CDR3 protein is one row after TCRdb ran MiXCR on the reads. The sample yields over 300,000 distinct CDR3 sequences, roughly 15% seen once. The sequenced material came from PBMCs. The receptors were gathered from a human donor in good health (CMV status not recorded). Some clones in this sample may be carry-over from other donors' samples.

This chain uses TRBV28 with TRBJ1-5; D is perhaps TRBD1 (6 bases). The CDR3 totals 16 residues. V gave up 7 bases and J gave up 6 bases, with 22 bases separating them. In germline, CDR1 is MDHEN, CDR2 SYDVKM. CDR3 region: CASNALTGGAGQPQHF. In nucleotides, the CDR3 is TGTGCCAGCAATGCCTTGACGGGGGGCGCAGGTCAGCCCCAGCATTTT.

This clonotype was observed at least ten times. The V call is TRBV12-3 or TRBV12-4, the J call TRBJ1-1, with D unclear. This CDR3 has 14 residues. Trimming removed 2 bases at V and 3 bases at J, with 10 bases between. The CDR3 region is CASSLTRRYTEAFF. The DNA for the CDR3 is TGTGCCAGCAGTTTAACCCGCCGGTACACTGAAGCTTTCTTT.

The V gene is TRBV3-1, the J gene TRBJ2-1, with 10 bases that match TRBD2. The V segment lost 4 bases and the J segment 7 bases; nucleotides outside the gene matches: 16. The CDR3 spans 18 residues. Germline CDR1 LGHDT, CDR2 YNNKEL (reference sequence). CDR3 sequence reads: CASSPLRFASGGPNEQFF. The CDR3, as DNA: TGTGCCAGCAGCCCCCTGAGGTTTGCTAGCGGGGGCCCAAATGAGCAGTTCTTC.

This rearrangement joins TRBV24-1 to TRBJ2-1; the match to TRBD2 covers 8 bases. CDR3 size: 16 residues. Per germline, CDR1 KGHDR and CDR2 SFDVKD. V trimming: 0 bases; J trimming: 5 bases; junction bases outside the gene matches: 5. The CDR3 DNA sequence: TGTGCCACCAGTGATTTGCAAAGCGGGGGAAACAATGAGCAGTTCTTC. Amino acids: CATSDLQSGGNNEQFF.

The rearrangement uses TRBV28 and TRBJ2-5, with TRBD1 matching 8 bases. Germline V gene lookup returns CDR1 MDHEN and CDR2 SYDVKM. This CDR3 region has 15 residues. V was clipped by 8 bases and J by 3 bases; unmatched bases: 11. CDR3 bases: TGTGCCAGCGCCTCTACGGGGACAGGAAAAGAGACCCAGTACTTC. This codes for CASASTGTGKETQYF.

The chain is built from TRBV20-1 and TRBJ1-1; no reliable D call. The ends were cut back, 0 bases at V and 1 base at J, with 6 bases in the middle. The CDR3 has 13 residues. Germline V gives CDR1 DFQATT, CDR2 SNEGSKA (reference sequence). This chain's CDR3 is CSARDRQNTEAFF. CDR3 in DNA: TGCAGTGCTAGAGATCGACAGAACACTGAAGCTTTCTTT.

The table lists this clonotype with many counts. The CDR3 sequence is CASSLDWADQYF. CDR3 bases: TGTGCCAGCAGCTTAGATTGGGCGGACCAGTACTTC. V and J are TRBV7-2 and TRBJ2-5; D is ambiguous. Germline-derived CDR1 and CDR2 are SGHTA and FQGNSA. The CDR3 is 12 amino acids. V dropped 1 base and J dropped 10 bases, with 10 bases sitting between them.

The table lists this clonotype with many counts. The gene calls are TRBV27 and TRBJ2-7; 9 bases line up with TRBD1. V lost 5 bases, J lost 0 bases, and 5 bases stayed unmatched. Germline-derived CDR1 and CDR2 are MNHEY and SMNVEV (reference sequence). The CDR3 sequence is 15 residues long. The DNA of the CDR3 is TGTGCCAGCAGTCCGAGGACAGGGGCCTCCTACGAGCAGTACTTC. Translating gives CASSPRTGASYEQYF.